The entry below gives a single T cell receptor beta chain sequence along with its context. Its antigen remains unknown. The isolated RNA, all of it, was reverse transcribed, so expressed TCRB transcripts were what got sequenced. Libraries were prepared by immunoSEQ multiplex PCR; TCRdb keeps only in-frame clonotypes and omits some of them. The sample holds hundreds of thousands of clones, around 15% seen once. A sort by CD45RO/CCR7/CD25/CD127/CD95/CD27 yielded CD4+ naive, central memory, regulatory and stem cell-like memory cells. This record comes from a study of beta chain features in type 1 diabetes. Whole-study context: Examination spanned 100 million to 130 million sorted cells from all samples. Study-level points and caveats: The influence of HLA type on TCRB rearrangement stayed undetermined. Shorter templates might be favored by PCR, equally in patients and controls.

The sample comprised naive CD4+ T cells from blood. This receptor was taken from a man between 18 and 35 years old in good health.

The CDR3 coding sequence is TGTGCCAGCAGCGCGACAGGGGTGAAAAGGACCCAGTACTTC. It encodes CASSATGVKRTQYF. This chain links TRBV9 with TRBJ2-5; 8 bases align to TRBD1. This CDR3 contains 14 residues. Germline V gene lookup returns CDR1 SGDLS and CDR2 YYNGEE. V was clipped by 3 bases and J by 7 bases; unmatched bases: 8. Variable domain in full (rest from reference TRBV9 and TRBJ2-5): DSGVTQTPKHLITATGQRVTLRCSPRSGDLSVYWYQQSLDQGLQFLIQYYNGEERAKGNILERFSAQQFPDLHSELNLSSLELGDSALYFCASSATGVKRTQYFGPGTRLLVL.